The 18 T cell receptor beta chains below all came from one sample that was sequenced in a study of early T cells in non-severe SARS-CoV-2 infection. MiXCR, run by TCRdb on the 5' RACE reads, gives a single entry per CDR3 protein. The table shows 75,000 to 100,000 distinct CDR3 sequences, with 11% to 15% occurring only once. Sequenced sample: whole blood. The receptors stem from an adult who was a healthcare worker with PCR-confirmed SARS-CoV-2 infection or an uninfected control (not recorded which).

In this sample, this clonotype turned up many times. V usage is TRBV6-5 and J usage is TRBJ1-2, with a weak D call TRBD1 (6 bases). The CDR3 totals 15 residues. V was pared by 5 bases and J by 8 bases, with 21 bases between. Germline loops: CDR1 MNHEY, CDR2 SVGAGI. The CDR3 coding sequence is TGTGCCAGCAGTCCCCTACCGGGGGCGGGAAGAGGCTACACCTTC. Amino acid sequence: CASSPLPGAGRGYTF.

This sequence joins TRBV5-1 and TRBJ1-3; D gene ambiguous. V was trimmed by 3 bases and J by 1 base, leaving 14 bases between them. The CDR3 spans 16 residues. Per the germline V gene, CDR1 is SGHRS and CDR2 is YFSETQ. The CDR3 nucleotides are TGCGCCAGCAGCTCGGAACACCTGGATTCTGGAAACACCATATATTTT. Translating it yields CASSSEHLDSGNTIYF.

This clonotype appeared many times. The rearrangement joins TRBV4-3 to TRBJ2-2; D gene unclear. Trimming took 2 bases from V and 0 from J, leaving 10 bases between them. The CDR3 length is 16 residues. Germline V gene sequence: CDR1 LGHNA, CDR2 YSLEER. Here the CDR3 DNA reads TGCGCCAGCAGCCAAAATCACGGCGCGAACACCGGGGAGCTGTTTTTT. Amino acid sequence: CASSQNHGANTGELFF.

Only a few counts were recorded for this clonotype. The chain combines TRBV12-3 or TRBV12-4 with TRBJ2-2; possible D gene TRBD1, 6 bases. V shed 6 bases and J shed 7 bases, with 15 bases lying between them. This CDR3 comprises 14 residues. CDR3: CASSSQGSVGELFF. In nucleotides, the CDR3 is TGTGCCAGCAGCTCACAGGGTTCCGTCGGGGAGCTGTTTTTT.

There are a few counts of this clonotype. The CDR3 sequence is CASSPPGQLSSYNEQFF. CDR3 coding DNA: TGTGCCAGCAGCCCACCGGGACAGTTGAGCTCCTACAATGAGCAGTTCTTC. The chain couples TRBV28 to TRBJ2-1, with 7 positions matching TRBD1. V gave up 6 bases and J gave up 0 bases; unmatched junction bases: 11. Germline CDR1 MDHEN, CDR2 SYDVKM. CDR3 size: 17 residues.

There are a few counts of this clonotype. The gene calls are TRBV12-3 or TRBV12-4 and TRBJ2-2, with D perhaps matching TRBD1 (7 bases). This CDR3 region has 14 residues. Trimming cost V 7 bases and J 6 bases, with 15 bases left between them. The CDR3 coding sequence is TGTGCCAGCATCCTCAGGGGGGCGGCCGGGGAGCTGTTTTTT. It translates to CASILRGAAGELFF.

The table lists this clonotype with a few counts. The rearrangement joins TRBV28 to TRBJ1-1; D is unclear. V lost 2 bases and J lost 0, with 4 bases in between. Germline assignment: CDR1 MDHEN and CDR2 SYDVKM. The CDR3 loop spans 13 amino acids. The CDR3 protein is CASSLRVNTEAFF. The CDR3 DNA is TGTGCCAGCAGTTTACGAGTGAACACTGAAGCTTTCTTT.

This clonotype showed up just a few times. The V and J genes are TRBV7-2 and TRBJ2-3; weak D call: TRBD1 (5 bases). From germline, CDR1 is SGHTA and CDR2 FQGNSA. The CDR3 length is 16 residues. Between the trimmed V and J ends, which lost 2 bases and 4 bases, there was a span of 16 bases. For the CDR3, the DNA is TGTGCCAGCAGCTTACGTGCAGGCCTAGGGGCAGATACGCAGTATTTT. Translating gives CASSLRAGLGADTQYF.

The V gene is TRBV3-1, the J gene TRBJ1-1; 7 nucleotides line up with TRBD1. CDR1 and CDR2 from the germline V gene are LGHDT and YNNKEL (reference sequence). V dropped 1 base and J dropped 1; count of bases not matched to a gene: 6. CDR3 length: 16 residues. The CDR3 protein is CASSQVPTGRNTEAFF. DNA for the CDR3: TGTGCCAGCAGCCAAGTCCCGACAGGGAGGAACACTGAAGCTTTCTTT.

V is TRBV2 and J is TRBJ2-5; tentative D call: TRBD1 (6 bases). Germline-derived CDR1 and CDR2 are SNHLY and FYNNEI. Trimming shortened V by 6 bases and J by 4 bases, and 12 bases separated the two germline ends. This CDR3 is built from 13 residues. The DNA for the CDR3 is TGTGCCAGCAGCGCAGGGGTCTTAGAGACCCAGTACTTC. It specifies CASSAGVLETQYF.

This clonotype was detected many times. V usage is TRBV6-2 or TRBV6-3 and J usage is TRBJ2-3; D remains ambiguous. V was clipped by 0 bases and J by 0 bases, with 4 bases between them. This CDR3 is built from 14 residues. Germline CDR1 MNHEY, CDR2 SVGEGT. CDR3 residues: CASSYSGSTDTQYF. CDR3 DNA sequence: TGTGCCAGCAGTTACTCAGGAAGCACAGATACGCAGTATTTT.

This clonotype was seen a handful of times. DNA for the CDR3: TGCGCCAGCAGCCAAGCCCCGGGACACACGAACACTGAAGCTTTCTTT. This encodes CASSQAPGHTNTEAFF. The chain uses TRBV4-1 and TRBJ1-1; TRBD1 might be the D (6 bases). The germline V and J ends were trimmed by 1 base and 1 base, with 13 bases remaining between them. From germline, CDR1 is MGHRA and CDR2 YSYEKL. This CDR3 is 16 amino acids long.

V is TRBV6-2 or TRBV6-3 and J is TRBJ2-2; D not certain. Between the trimmed V and J ends, which lost 2 bases and 1 base, there was a span of 5 bases. The CDR3 is 14 residues long. Germline V gene sequence: CDR1 MNHEY, CDR2 SVGEGT. CDR3: CASSYRRNTGELFF. The CDR3, as DNA: TGTGCCAGCAGTTACCGGCGGAACACCGGGGAGCTGTTTTTT.

The chain has TRBV5-6 and TRBJ2-1, with 13 bases matching TRBD2. V shed 3 bases, J shed 3 bases, and the junction held 6 bases outside the gene matches. Germline CDR1 reads SGHDT; CDR2 reads YYEEEE. This CDR3 region has 17 residues. This CDR3 reads CASSWMGLAGIYNEQFF. CDR3 nucleotides: TGTGCCAGCAGCTGGATGGGACTAGCGGGGATCTACAATGAGCAGTTCTTC.

This clonotype was counted only a few times. The chain recombines TRBV6-1 with TRBJ1-2; tentative D call: TRBD1 (6 bases). This CDR3 region has 14 residues. V lost 4 bases to trimming and J lost 2 bases, with 11 bases between them. Looked up from germline, CDR1 is MNHNS and CDR2 is SASEGT. CDR3: CASSAGHKNYGYTF. CDR3 in DNA: TGTGCCAGCAGTGCGGGACATAAAAACTATGGCTACACCTTC.

V is TRBV12-3 or TRBV12-4 and J is TRBJ2-5, with TRBD1 as a possible D gene (6 bases). With 6 bases removed from V and 7 bases from J, the gap between germline ends came to 18 bases. The CDR3 length is 14 residues. CDR3 sequence: CASRPGADKGTQYF. CDR3 bases: TGTGCCAGCAGGCCAGGGGCCGATAAAGGGACCCAGTACTTC.

This rearrangement joins TRBV20-1 to TRBJ2-5; unclear D gene. Trimming took 0 bases from V and 5 from J, leaving 19 bases between them. The length of the CDR3 is 16 residues. From germline, CDR1 is DFQATT and CDR2 SNEGSKA (reference sequence). In DNA, the CDR3 is TGCAGTGCTAGAGAGGCAGCACAGACTGGGGTTGAGACCCAGTACTTC. Translated: CSAREAAQTGVETQYF.

This sequence joins TRBV19 and TRBJ1-4; no reliable D call. The CDR3 runs to 14 residues. Germline assignment: CDR1 LNHDA and CDR2 SQIVND (reference sequence). Between the trimmed V and J ends, which lost 3 bases and 5 bases, there was a span of 10 bases. As DNA, the CDR3 is TGTGCCAGTAGTATGGTCGGAGGCAATGAAAAACTGTTTTTT. Translation: CASSMVGGNEKLFF.